This TCR beta chain is drawn from a study of identical twins. Germline CDR1 reads SSHAT; CDR2 reads FNYEAQ (reference sequence). The CDR3 extends over 13 amino acids. V was cut by 3 bases and J by 5 bases, with 9 bases left in between. TCRdb independently ran MiXCR on the 5' RACE reads; one entry per CDR3 protein. The sample consists of some 100,000 distinct CDR3 sequences, less than 6.5% of them appearing once. This clonotype was seen at least ten times. Its antigen is as yet unknown. Study-level results: Models came in too low on out-of-frame TCR alpha sharing in monozygotic twins.

Sample: memory T cells sorted from blood. The receptor was derived from a woman between 45 and 60 years old in good health. The chain has TRBV7-7 and TRBJ2-3, with D possibly called TRBD1 or TRBD2 (5 bases each). The CDR3 protein is CASSFLGVDTQYF. CDR3 nucleotide sequence: TGTGCCAGCAGCTTCTTGGGGGTAGATACGCAGTATTTT. Using reference TRBV7-7 and TRBJ2-3 for the parts outside the CDR3, the full variable domain is GAGVSQSPRYKVTKRGQDVTLRCDPISSHATLYWYQQALGQGPEFLTYFNYEAQPDKSGLPSDRFSAERPEGSISTLTIQRTEQRDSAMYRCASSFLGVDTQYFGPGTRLTVL.